This T cell receptor (beta chain) appears in the sequencing data of a study of cytomegalovirus exposure and HLA in healthy donors (dated by TCRdb to between 2016 and 2019). Describing the broader study: An earlier analysis of more than 550 of the donors reported 276 Gb of sequence data and 117 million unique TCR beta sequences obtained from approximately 180 million T cells. HLA typing covered class I and class II loci at four-digit resolution. A later genetic analysis used genome-wide SNP genotypes for 398 of the 666 donors, treating that subset as a discovery cohort. To predict cytomegalovirus infection status, the study brought together high-throughput TCR immunosequencing, statistical association of individual TCRs with disease status, and machine learning. The study aimed to test whether signatures of past pathogen exposure could be identified by cataloging public T cell receptors. A later analysis re-examined previously published TCR beta repertoires from more than 650 donors and added high-resolution HLA genotyping to investigate patterns of TCR occurrence. An early release covering more than 500 HLA-typed donors comprised about 290 gigabases of sequencing data and 65 million to 100 million unique TCR sequences. A separate validation cohort of some 130 different subjects was used in addition to the approximately 670-subject first cohort. The study used immunosequencing to profile the T cell repertoires of under 700 subjects and linked those repertoires to cytomegalovirus serostatus. Because of strong linkage in the cohort, roughly 5 DR-DQ haplotypes were treated as single units for association and clustering. Of the 300 to 400 genotyped donors, around 81% fell in the genetic ancestry cluster associated with self-reported Caucasian donors. An earlier analysis of around 580 of the donors used high-throughput TCR beta sequencing to judge whether each TCR beta V gene segment behaved as functional or pseudogenic. The later analysis used no new phenotypic data to find candidate immune exposures, relying instead on TCR beta sequences and their occurrence across donors. Among about 370 genotyped donors of the cohort, an average of roughly 230,000 unique TCR beta nucleotide sequences was sequenced per donor, of which about 19% were non-productive. Donor age, sex, ethnicity and CMV serostatus were compiled alongside the repertoire data. All discovery cohort repertoires had been generated on a single sequencing platform. Typing coverage varied by locus: roughly 620-640 donors for A, B, C, DRB1 and DQB1; 500 to 550 for DQA1; more than 600 for DPA1; 450 to 480 for DPB1. What the work shows at the level of the full study, not this receptor alone: The only immune exposure information available for the cohort was CMV serostatus. In a later analysis, most CMV-associated TCR beta chains were found to appear HLA-restricted, with HLA associations seemingly driven largely by CMV exposure. Presence/absence analyses assumed roughly uniform sequencing depth across donors, an assumption that may not hold. According to a later analysis, parvovirus B19, influenza, CMV and Epstein-Barr virus appeared linked to several top co-occurrence clusters. In a later genetic analysis, a missense DCLRE1C variant was associated with V-gene and J-gene trimming of TCR beta chains, and the association was replicated in an independent cohort. The earlier analysis of 587 of the donors excluded some 15 rarely observed V segments, including chromosome 9 orphons, because counts were too low. Linkage disequilibrium might explain the correlated functional status among segregating V segments, but an unknown experimental factor could not be excluded. In a later genetic analysis, fewer N-insertions in productive TCRs were reported among donors in an Asian-associated ancestry cluster than the roughly 700-donor mean. While some public TCRs were present in many individuals, most TCR sequences turned up only very rarely across donors. Assigning TCR associations to individual alleles was difficult when HLA alleles, especially DR and DQ, strongly co-occurred. The cohort was sequenced for TCR beta chains only, and without alpha or paired-chain data the features that could be detected were limited. In a later analysis, some 18,000 TCR beta sequences were associated with specific HLA alleles at a false discovery rate of 0.05. A later analysis found that HLA-associated TCR beta chains were more clonally expanded and had lower generation probabilities than equally common non-associated chains. In both the original and validation cohorts, the classifier was reported to diagnose cytomegalovirus status with high specificity and sensitivity. It was suggested by the authors that the approach could potentially be generalized to other disease states and immunological phenotypes. The sequencing pipeline was judged likely to have produced a cluster of highly shared sequence variants as a technical artifact. The study listed 164 TCR beta chains as associated with cytomegalovirus. Broadly in line with IMGT annotations, most TCR beta V segments showed up in productive rearrangements about 90% or about 30% of the time in an earlier analysis of several hundred of the donors. A further reported finding was that TCR beta sequences accurately predicted the HLA-A and HLA-B alleles for most subjects in the first cohort. In a later analysis, the rate of TCR association differed among HLA loci, with DRB1 alleles having the most associated TCRs and HLA-C alleles having the fewest. Because HLA typing was missing for some donors at each locus, association tests included only the typed subset. In vitro tests confirmed that a few of the cytomegalovirus-associated TCR beta chains recognize cytomegalovirus antigens. The 87-base-pair reads could not distinguish some IMGT-functional V segments, including TRBV6-2 and TRBV6-3, so those segments were excluded.

The cohort consisted of 666 healthy bone marrow donors. At the time of sampling, every cohort member was nominally healthy, though immune exposures that went unrecorded were likely present. The donor tested CMV seronegative, placing the donor among the roughly 350 seronegative members of the cohort. Every donor gave a peripheral blood sample, and the peripheral blood mononuclear cells from that sample were used for TCR beta sequencing. Genomic DNA extraction from the blood cell samples was performed with the Qiagen DNeasy Blood Extraction Kit. The library relied on the immunoSEQ multiplex PCR assay. A mixture of 60 forward primers for TCR Vbeta segments and 13 reverse primers for TCR Jbeta segments was used in the multiplex PCR. The CDR3 region of rearranged TCR beta genes was amplified from genomic DNA with a multiplex PCR assay. On the Illumina HiSeq System, the amplified TCR beta libraries were sequenced as 87-base-pair reads. The original pipeline was this. A later analysis counted some 74 million unique TCR beta chains across the 700 or so repertoires, and around 9.9 million of these chains were shared by at least two donors. A nearest-neighbor algorithm error-corrected the raw reads and collapsed the reads into unique sequences, merging closely related sequences to remove PCR and sequencing errors. V, D and J gene segments were assigned by aligning CDR3 sequences to IMGT reference sequences. Each retained sequence needed at least a six-nucleotide match to both a V gene segment and a J gene segment. Rearrangements were classified as productive when the CDR3 lacked stop codons and remained in frame with V and J, and all other rearrangements were classified as non-productive. CDR3 was defined by IMGT convention, running from the second conserved V-encoded cysteine to the conserved J-encoded phenylalanine. Sequences without an unambiguous match to a single V gene segment were excluded from the earlier analysis of 500 to 700 of the donors. In an earlier analysis of some 590 of the donors, V segments were called functional above 56.7% productive rearrangements and were called segregating when the between-donor standard deviation exceeded 5%. A statistical classification framework was developed to diagnose cytomegalovirus status using the catalog of TCR beta chain sequences. V and J gene assignment, in a later analysis, came from comparing TCR nucleotide sequences with IMGT/GENE-DB human TR gene sequences. A later analysis assigned CDR3 sequences and most-parsimonious VDJ recombination scenarios with the TCRdist pipeline. In a later analysis, every TCR beta chain was defined by the combination of its CDR3 amino acid sequence and its V-gene family, and reads without a unique V-gene family were dropped. A later analysis removed 592 highly shared, low-generation-probability nucleotide sequences to deal with suspected cross-contamination and a sequencing artifact. For each public chain, a later analysis derived a clonal expansion index from normalized ranks of inferred template counts within each repertoire. Generation probabilities in a later analysis came from a VDJ recombination model fitted to out-of-frame rearrangements, and those results were checked against IGoR. Hypergeometric tests were used in a later analysis to score TCR-TCR, TCR-HLA and TCR-CMV co-occurrence, with a repertoire-size bias correction applied to the TCR pairs. False discovery rates were estimated in a later analysis by permuting HLA or CMV assignments 20 times. In a later analysis, co-occurring TCRs were grouped using DBSCAN, and TCRdist sequence similarity was added for clustering within HLA-allele-positive subsets. Repertoires with fewer than 30,000 or more than 120,000 public chains were left out of co-occurrence clustering, as were about 5 repertoires with anomalous nucleotide sharing. TCRdb re-hosts the immuneACCESS table, in-frame sequences only. Its copies lack some clones; in the studies checked, an unresolved V gene accounts for under half of them, and the cause for the rest is not known. That table gives V, J and clone size, and the DNA gave D and trimming. The sample table records 150,000 to 200,000 clones; more than 70% of these occur just once. Over 1.2% of the sample comes from the top ten.

Comments on this clone: The antigen this receptor binds is unknown. Base qualities are not recorded, but no much larger clone differs from it by a single base.

Inclusive of the bounding cysteine and phenylalanine, the CDR3 is 17 residues long. The kept DNA is CDR3 alone, 51 bases in frame from the first base. Ends trimmed: V by 4 bases, J by 1 base; bases unmatched to a gene: 7. From the germline V gene, CDR1 is SGHRS and CDR2 is YFSETQ. The TCR sequence derives from a girl aged 5 to 17 in good health and CMV-seronegative. The chain employs TRBV5-1 and TRBJ2-6; the junction holds 8 bases that match TRBD1. Sequencing input: PBMCs. The sequenced DNA is TGCGCCAGCAGCATGGACAGGGCTCTGTCTGGGGCCAACGTCCTGACTTTC. The translation is CASSMDRALSGANVLTF.